The T cell receptor beta chain under discussion was sequenced for a study of blood T cell repertoires in COVID-19. Study background: PBMCs, B-cell-depleted T cells, or T cells were the source of the cDNA or gDNA that made up the material.

In terms of age and location, participants ranged from roughly 18 to 100 years and lived in 24 US areas. Sequencing was performed with immunoSEQ multiplex PCR; in TCRdb, only in-frame clones are kept and a portion is missing. The table has over 300,000 clones, 80% to 90% seen once. With 5 bases removed from V and 8 bases from J, the gap between germline ends came to 18 bases. The CDR3 contains 14 residues. Germline V gene sequence: CDR1 SGHTA, CDR2 FQGNSA. V is TRBV7-2 and J is TRBJ1-2; unclear D gene. This sequence was found in a man aged 30-40 years who had recovered from COVID-19. The sample comprised PBMCs or T cells enriched from blood (not recorded which). In DNA form, the CDR3 reads TGTGCCAGCAGCCCTTCTACGGGGTCCGGAGGCTACACCTTC. It specifies CASSPSTGSGGYTF. Looking up the rest from reference TRBV7-2 and TRBJ1-2 gives the full variable domain: GAGVSQSPSNKVTEKGKDVELRCDPISGHTALYWYRQSLGQGLEFLIYFQGNSAPDKSGLPSDRFSAERTGGSVSTLTIQRTQQEDSAVYLCASSPSTGSGGYTFGSGTRLTVV.